This is a list of T cell receptor beta chains from one sample in a study of blood T cell repertoires in COVID-19. Only in-frame clones appear in the TCRdb table, and some are missing; sequencing was by immunoSEQ multiplex PCR. The sample shows a few hundred thousand clones, nearly 90% of them seen only once. Sequencing was done on a sample of PBMCs or T cells enriched from blood (not recorded which). These receptors all come from a woman younger than 30 with acute COVID-19. CDR3s include the opening cysteine and the closing phenylalanine or tryptophan. The D gene is left open where the match is weak.

d_call	v_call	j_call	cdr3_nt	cdr3_aa
-	TRBV2	TRBJ1-1	TGTGCCAGCAGTGGTCGTCAGACTAACACTGAAGCTTTCTTT	CASSGRQTNTEAFF
-	TRBV7-3	TRBJ2-1	TGTGCCAGCAGCTTATCAGGCAGGGACAATGAGCAGTTCTTC	CASSLSGRDNEQFF
TRBD2	TRBV7-8	TRBJ2-1	TGTGCCAGCAGCTTAGCGTTCACTAGCGGGCGCAATGAGCAGTTCTTC	CASSLAFTSGRNEQFF
TRBD2	TRBV12-3/TRBV12-4	TRBJ2-1	TGTGCCAGCAGGACTAGCGGGGGTTTTCGGCAGTTCTTC	CASRTSGGFRQFF
TRBD2	TRBV6-5	TRBJ2-1	TGTGCCAGCCGACTAGCGGGAGTACCGAATGAGCAGTTCTTC	CASRLAGVPNEQFF
-	TRBV19	TRBJ2-5	TGTGCCAGTAGTATTGTGGGGCGGCGAGAGACCCAGTACTTC	CASSIVGRRETQYF
TRBD1	TRBV28	TRBJ1-2	TGTGCCAGCAGCCCGGGACAGACATTGAACTATGGCTACACCTTC	CASSPGQTLNYGYTF
-	TRBV7-3	TRBJ2-3	TGTGCCAGCAGCTTGTCTAGTCCCACAGATACGCAGTATTTT	CASSLSSPTDTQYF
-	TRBV11-2	TRBJ2-3	TGTGCCAGCAGCTTAGCATTAGATACGCAGTATTTT	CASSLALDTQYF
TRBD2	TRBV6-5	TRBJ2-5	TGTGCCAGCAGTTACTCGGGACTACAAGAGACCCAGTACTTC	CASSYSGLQETQYF
TRBD2	TRBV28	TRBJ2-2	TGTGCCAGCGGAACTAGCGGGAGGAGTCGCACCGGGGAGCTGTTTTTT	CASGTSGRSRTGELFF